One sample yielded the 16 T cell receptor beta chains listed below, sequenced in a study of T-cell reconstitution after alpha-beta-depleted transplantation in children. Preparation of the TCRbeta library involved a method that used unique molecular identifiers. Via MiXCR, TCRdb re-called the PCR reads, giving one row per CDR3 protein. This table holds approximately 15,000 distinct CDR3 sequences, 5.1% found once. The sequenced sample was PBMCs, obtained before TCRalphabeta/CD19-depleted stem cell transplant. The receptors shown here come from a boy aged 5-17 years with acute lymphoblastic leukemia, due to receive a stem cell transplant.

Ten or more counts support this clonotype. The genes are TRBV3-1 and TRBJ2-5; D gene ambiguous. V was shortened by 3 bases and J by 5 bases, with 10 bases between the two germline ends. CDR1 is LGHDT, CDR2 YNNKEL, per germline (reference sequence). The CDR3 has 13 residues. CDR3 protein: CASSQSVWETQYF. CDR3 nucleotide sequence: TGTGCCAGCAGCCAGAGCGTATGGGAGACCCAGTACTTC.

This clonotype qualifies as medium-sized (0.01 to 0.1%). The J gene is TRBJ2-1, the V gene TRBV5-1; 7 bases line up with TRBD2. V gave up 0 bases and J gave up 9 bases; unmatched junction bases: 9. CDR1 is SGHRS and CDR2 is YFSETQ in the germline V gene. This CDR3 contains 15 residues. The CDR3 DNA reads as TGCGCCAGCAGCTTGGCGGTTGGCGGGAGTGGTGAGCAGTTCTTC. This codes for CASSLAVGGSGEQFF.

This clonotype came up many times. J is TRBJ1-5 and V is TRBV7-2; D is undetermined. The CDR3 spans 14 residues. V lost 1 base and J lost 1, with 5 bases in between. CDR1 and CDR2 (germline): SGHTA, FQGNSA. The CDR3 protein is CASSLDFSNQPQHF. The DNA of the CDR3 is TGTGCCAGCAGCTTAGATTTCAGCAATCAGCCCCAGCATTTT.

This clonotype was seen repeatedly, ten times or more. The chain couples TRBV6-2 or TRBV6-3 to TRBJ1-5; TRBD1 aligns across 9 bases. J gave up 4 bases and V 4 bases, and 5 bases lay outside the gene matches. Germline V lookup: CDR1 MNHEY, CDR2 SVGEGT. The CDR3 is 15 residues long. CDR3: CASSFRTGANQPQHF. The CDR3 DNA reads TGTGCCAGCAGTTTCCGGACAGGGGCGAATCAGCCCCAGCATTTT.

The sample holds many counts of this clonotype. The rearrangement joins TRBV25-1 to TRBJ2-2, with 11 bases identical to TRBD2. Trimming removed 5 bases from V and 4 bases from J; junction bases left unmatched: 6. The CDR3 is made up of 16 amino acids. Germline-derived CDR1 and CDR2 are MGHDK and SYGVNS. CDR3: CASSSSGRNPTGELFF. CDR3 coding DNA: TGTGCCAGCAGTTCTAGCGGGAGGAATCCCACCGGGGAGCTGTTTTTT.

This clonotype was counted many times. The V and J genes are TRBV7-9 and TRBJ2-7; TRBD2 matches at 11 bases. The germline V gene has CDR1 SEHNR and CDR2 FQNEAQ (reference sequence). This CDR3 has 16 residues. Trimming removed 5 bases from V and 3 bases from J; junction bases left unmatched: 9. The CDR3 DNA follows: TGTGCCAGCAGCCAGGTTGTTAGCGGGAGGGTCTACGAGCAGTACTTC. Translated: CASSQVVSGRVYEQYF.

There are many counts of this clonotype. The V gene is TRBV10-2, the J gene TRBJ2-7; TRBD1 is a possible D gene (6 bases). The ends were cut back, 8 bases at V and 1 base at J, with 15 bases in the middle. The CDR3 has 14 amino acids. Germline CDR1 reads WSHSY; CDR2 reads SAAADI. The CDR3 DNA reads TGCGCCAGCCGGTGGGCCACAGGGTCCTACGAGCAGTACTTC. Its protein is CASRWATGSYEQYF.

The rearrangement links TRBV19 to TRBJ1-3; 11 bases fit TRBD1. Germline V gene sequence: CDR1 LNHDA, CDR2 SQIVND (reference sequence). This CDR3 spans 15 amino acids. The V and J ends lost 6 bases and 4 bases, in that order; junction bases with no gene match: 5. The CDR3 region is CASSTGTGGGNTIYF. CDR3 bases: TGTGCCAGTAGCACTGGGACAGGGGGAGGAAACACCATATATTTT.

This clonotype was detected many times. The V and J genes are TRBV7-9 and TRBJ2-3, with TRBD2 matching 9 bases. V trimming: 4 bases; J trimming: 4 bases; junction bases outside the gene matches: 9. Germline CDR1 reads SEHNR; CDR2 reads FQNEAQ (reference sequence). CDR3 length equals 16 residues. The CDR3 nucleotides are TGTGCCAGCAGCTCAGGGCGTCTAGCGGGACCAGATACGCAGTATTTT. Protein sequence: CASSSGRLAGPDTQYF.

This clonotype came up many times. The rearrangement joins TRBV5-4 to TRBJ1-4; possible D gene TRBD1, 5 bases. The germline gives CDR1 SGHNT, CDR2 YYREEE (reference sequence). The CDR3 runs to 14 residues. Trimming took 0 bases from V and 4 from J, leaving 7 bases between them. DNA of the CDR3: TGTGCCAGCAGCTTGGGCGGGGGTAATGAAAAACTGTTTTTT. It specifies CASSLGGGNEKLFF.

This clonotype was counted at least ten times. The chain couples TRBV12-3 or TRBV12-4 to TRBJ1-5; perhaps TRBD1 as D (5 bases). The CDR3 sequence is 15 residues long. Trimming pared 5 bases from V and 3 bases from J, leaving 14 bases between. The CDR3 loop reads CASSGGVLDNQPQHF. CDR3 DNA: TGTGCCAGCAGTGGGGGGGTGTTGGACAATCAGCCCCAGCATTTT.

The table lists this clonotype with many counts. The J gene is TRBJ2-6, the V gene TRBV19; D remains unclear. The V and J ends lost 1 base and 0 bases respectively, with 4 bases between them. Germline V gives CDR1 LNHDA, CDR2 SQIVND (reference sequence). The CDR3 is 15 amino acids. CDR3 in amino acids: CASSIVSSGANVLTF. CDR3 bases: TGTGCCAGTAGTATAGTCAGCTCTGGGGCCAACGTCCTGACTTTC.

This clonotype showed up many times. The rearrangement links TRBV28 to TRBJ1-1; D is perhaps TRBD1 (5 bases). V was trimmed by 4 bases and J by 1 base, leaving 13 bases between them. This CDR3 contains 15 residues. The V gene's germline CDR1 is MDHEN and CDR2 SYDVKM. CDR3 sequence: CASSSPGGKNTEAFF. CDR3 DNA sequence: TGTGCCAGCAGTTCCCCCGGGGGGAAGAACACTGAAGCTTTCTTT. Full variable domain (missing parts from reference TRBV28 and TRBJ1-1): DVKVTQSSRYLVKRTGEKVFLECVQDMDHENMFWYRQDPGLGLRLIYFSYDVKMKEKGDIPEGYSVSREKKERFSLILESASTNQTSMYLCASSSPGGKNTEAFFGQGTRLTVV.

This clonotype has ten or more counts. This chain links TRBV7-8 with TRBJ2-3, with TRBD2 matching over 14 bases. J gave up 4 bases and V 4 bases, and 1 base lay outside the gene matches. Germline V gene data show CDR1 as SGHVS and CDR2 as FQNEAQ. The CDR3 spans 15 residues. The DNA of the CDR3 is TGTGCCAGCAGCTCGACTAGCGGGAGGGCAGATACGCAGTATTTT. Translating it yields CASSSTSGRADTQYF.

The table lists this clonotype with many counts. V gene TRBV5-1 combines with J gene TRBJ1-1; no clear D gene. Trimming took 2 bases from V and 10 from J, leaving 6 bases between them. The CDR3 covers 10 residues. Germline values: CDR1 SGHRS, CDR2 YFSETQ. CDR3: CASSFDGAFF. The CDR3 DNA reads TGCGCCAGCAGCTTCGATGGAGCTTTCTTT.

At least ten counts were recorded for this clonotype. The V and J genes are TRBV19 and TRBJ1-1; no reliable D call. Germline V lookup: CDR1 LNHDA, CDR2 SQIVND (reference sequence). CDR3 length: 14 residues. V was trimmed by 5 bases and J by 5 bases, leaving 15 bases between them. CDR3: CASSSGSGWTEAFF. CDR3 coding DNA: TGTGCCAGTAGTTCTGGGTCGGGCTGGACTGAAGCTTTCTTT.